Each of the 30 T cell receptor beta chains below was sequenced from the same sample in a study of tumor-infiltrating lymphocytes in primary liver carcinoma. cDNA specific to TCR beta was made from 500 ng of total RNA, with a constant-region primer employed for priming. Generation of the TCR beta libraries relied on three nested multiplex PCR rounds using slightly modified ARM-PCR. Each of the first two PCR rounds ran approximately 11 cycles with TRBV1-TRBV30 forward and C-beta reverse primers. MiXCR, run by TCRdb on the multiplex PCR reads, gives a single entry per CDR3 protein. This table holds under 50,000 distinct CDR3 sequences, roughly 70% found once. Joint extraction of RNA and DNA used roughly 18-34 mg of bulk tissue that was unsorted. Sequencing used liver tumor tissue from sampling region 5. Subset here: tumor region T5, tumor centre. These TCRs come from a man between 35 and 55 years old with primary liver carcinoma and hepatitis B virus infection.

By share, this clonotype counts as medium-sized (0.01 to 0.1%). The chain recombines TRBV11-2 with TRBJ2-3; D possibly matches TRBD1 or TRBD2 (5 bases each). Germline V gene lookup returns CDR1 SGHAT and CDR2 FQNNGV. This CDR3 is 14 amino acids long. V lost 1 base and J 4 bases, leaving 9 bases between the germline ends. The CDR3 here is CASSLVGGPDTQYF. The DNA of the CDR3 is TGTGCCAGCAGCTTAGTTGGGGGACCAGATACGCAGTATTTT.

On this clonotype: This may be a read error: a much more frequent sequence differs by one nucleotide. The chain uses TRBV28 and TRBJ2-5; 7 nucleotides line up with TRBD2. The CDR3 length is 14 residues. The germline gives CDR1 MDHEN, CDR2 SYDVKM. In DNA form, the CDR3 reads TGTGTCAGCAGTCGCGGGAGAGGGAAAGAGACCCAGTACTTC. Protein product: CVSSRGRGKETQYF.

This chain joins TRBV11-2 and TRBJ2-1, with 7 bases identical to TRBD2. This CDR3 is built from 16 residues. Germline V gene data show CDR1 as SGHAT and CDR2 as FQNNGV. V trimming: 3 bases; J trimming: 9 bases; junction bases outside the gene matches: 14. CDR3 DNA: TGTGCCAGCAGCTTTCGACTGGCGGGAGACTTCATTGAGCAGTTCTTC. As protein: CASSFRLAGDFIEQFF.

The chain combines TRBV2 with TRBJ2-7; no definite D call. CDR3 length equals 14 residues. Germline assignment: CDR1 SNHLY and CDR2 FYNNEI. Trimming cost V 4 bases and J 5 bases, with 15 bases left between them. The CDR3 bases are TGTGCCAGCAGTGTCATGGCACAGAGTGACGAGCAGTACTTC. Translated: CASSVMAQSDEQYF.

Regarding this clonotype: In this CDR3 the conserved last residue, phenylalanine or tryptophan, is missing, so a read error is likely. The chain recombines TRBV6-1 with TRBJ2-6; D is perhaps TRBD1 or TRBD2 (5 bases each). CDR1 is MNHNS and CDR2 is SASEGT in the germline V gene. The CDR3 length is 16 residues. V was cut by 7 bases and J by 3 bases, with 16 bases left in between. Written as DNA, the CDR3 is TGTGCCAGCAATCCAGGGAGTTCCTTTGGGGCCAACGTCCTGACTTCC. This encodes CASNPGSSFGANVLTS.

The chain uses TRBV18 and TRBJ1-6, with D uncertain. Germline V CDR1 and CDR2: KGHSH, LQKENI. The CDR3 contains 15 residues. Trimming removed 3 bases from V and 9 bases from J, with 15 bases in between. CDR3 coding DNA: TGTGCCAGCTCACCCCGTCCGTTGGACGGTTCACCCCTCCACTTT. It codes for CASSPRPLDGSPLHF.

This clonotype has a handful of counts. This may be a read error: a much more frequent sequence differs by one nucleotide. The chain couples TRBV13 to TRBJ2-3; no clear D. The CDR3 loop spans 17 amino acids. Germline V CDR1 and CDR2: PRHDT, FYEKMQ (reference sequence). The CDR3 loop is CASSPHVVSPSPDTQCF. As DNA, the CDR3 is TGTGCCAGCAGCCCCCATGTGGTATCTCCATCTCCAGATACGCAGTGTTTT. The full variable domain, completed using reference TRBV13 and TRBJ2-3, is AAGVIQSPRHLIKEKRETATLKCYPIPRHDTVYWYQQGPGQDPQFLISFYEKMQSDKGSIPDRFSAQQFSDYHSELNMSSLELGDSALYFCASSPHVVSPSPDTQCFGPGTRLTVL.

Points on this clonotype: Because the CDR3 is missing its conserved closing phenylalanine or tryptophan, this is likely a read error. No DNA is shown, since the ends of the CDR3 on it are uncertain; the CDR3 is the one TCRdb lists. J is TRBJ2-7 and V is TRBV29-1; the table names TRBD1, a call not compared with the DNA. Germline CDR1 reads SQVTM; CDR2 reads ANQGSEA. The length of the CDR3 is 14 amino acids, counting both ends. CDR3 protein: CNVITGGSPYEQYL.

This clonotype was found many times. V gene TRBV5-1 combines with J gene TRBJ2-7; weak D call: TRBD1 (5 bases). The CDR3 is made up of 15 amino acids. From germline, CDR1 is SGHRS and CDR2 YFSETQ. Trimming cost V 3 bases and J 6 bases, with 19 bases left between them. CDR3 sequence (DNA): TGCGCCAGCAGCTCCCTGGGGCTATCCCCCGGCGAGCAGTACTTC. Translation: CASSSLGLSPGEQYF.

A note on this clonotype: Likely a read error: the CDR3 ends without its conserved phenylalanine or tryptophan. The DNA is omitted, as the CDR3 cannot be located on it reliably, and the CDR3 follows TCRdb's listing. This chain uses TRBV11-1 with TRBJ2-1. The CDR3 totals 16 residues, both ends included. In germline, CDR1 is SGHAT, CDR2 FQDESV (reference sequence). This CDR3 reads CASSLAQYLSYNEQLL.

Here the CDR3 reads CANSLGTGRVDEQFF. CDR3 DNA: TGTGCCAACAGTCTCGGGACAGGTAGGGTCGATGAGCAGTTCTTC. The V and J genes are TRBV11-3 and TRBJ2-1, with 8 bases matching TRBD1. Germline CDR1 is SGHNT and CDR2 is YENEEA. The CDR3 length is 15 residues. Germline trimming cut 10 bases from V and 8 bases from J; bases unmatched to any gene: 16.

This clonotype has at least ten counts. J is TRBJ1-2 and V is TRBV6-1; TRBD1 matches at 7 bases. The germline V gene encodes CDR1 MNHNS and CDR2 SASEGT. CDR3 length equals 13 residues. After removal of 6 bases from V and 3 bases from J, the junction contained 4 bases not matched to a gene. CDR3 residues: CASSRQGDYGYTF. Here the CDR3 DNA reads TGTGCCAGCAGCCGACAGGGAGACTATGGCTACACCTTC.

The chain has TRBV29-1 and TRBJ2-7, with a tentative D call TRBD2 (6 bases). The CDR3 consists of 14 residues. V lost 8 bases, J lost 2 bases, and 19 bases lay in between. CDR1 is SQVTM, CDR2 ANQGSEA, per germline. CDR3 coding DNA: TGCAGCATTGCTAGCGTAAGGGTGCCCTACGAGCAGTACTTC. Translated: CSIASVRVPYEQYF.

Turning to this clonotype: The junction departs from germline at one end; a sequencing error may be responsible. The CDR3 DNA reads TGTGCCAGCAGCTTTGAAGGGAACTACGGCTACACCTTC. Translating gives CASSFEGNYGYTF. The rearrangement links TRBV11-2 to TRBJ1-2; D uncertain. Germline V gene sequence: CDR1 SGHAT, CDR2 FQNNGV. This CDR3 has 13 amino acids.

The chain employs TRBV7-8 and TRBJ1-2; TRBD1 agrees at 9 bases. The V gene's germline CDR1 is SGHVS and CDR2 FQNEAQ. CDR3 length: 14 residues. V dropped 5 bases and J dropped 11; count of bases not matched to a gene: 12. The CDR3: CASSPRTGDGGYTF. DNA for the CDR3: TGTGCCAGCAGCCCCCGGACAGGGGACGGTGGTTACACCTTC.

The V call is TRBV29-1, the J call TRBJ2-1; 11 bases are a match to TRBD1. CDR1 SQVTM and CDR2 ANQGSEA come from the germline V gene. The CDR3 has 14 amino acids. The CDR3 sequence is CRRLPGQGVDEQFF. The DNA of the CDR3 is TGCAGAAGATTGCCGGGACAGGGGGTTGATGAGCAGTTCTTC.

With regard to this clonotype: As the CDR3 is not closed by the conserved phenylalanine or tryptophan, this likely results from a read error. The DNA is left out, because the CDR3 cannot be placed on it with certainty; the CDR3 is given as TCRdb lists it. This chain uses TRBV6-6 with TRBJ1-5; the table gives TRBD1 as D, unverified against the DNA. The CDR3 is 14 residues long, ends included. Germline V gene sequence: CDR1 MNHNY, CDR2 SVGAGI (reference sequence). The CDR3: CASRDSYSNQPRHL.

On this clonotype itself: Its ends do not fully match the called genes, so a read error is possible. The V and J genes are TRBV5-1 and TRBJ2-5, with D possibly matching TRBD1 (6 bases). This CDR3 is 12 amino acids long. Germline CDR1 SGHRS, CDR2 YFSETQ. Here the CDR3 DNA reads TGCGCCAGCAGCCTGGGACAAGTGACCCAGTACTTC. This codes for CASSLGQVTQYF.

V and J are TRBV11-2 and TRBJ1-5; no clear D. V was trimmed by 5 bases and J by 16 bases, leaving 24 bases between them. Germline values: CDR1 SGHAT, CDR2 FQNNGV. The CDR3 runs 14 residues. CDR3 bases: TGTGCCAGCAGCGCCGGACGGTTTCCCGAGCCCCGACATTTT. Protein sequence: CASSAGRFPEPRHF.

Many counts were recorded for this clonotype. V usage is TRBV14 and J usage is TRBJ1-1; weak D call: TRBD1 (6 bases). CDR1 and CDR2 (germline): SGHDN, FVKESK. Trimming removed 4 bases from V and 4 bases from J, with 10 bases in between. The CDR3 contains 13 residues. CDR3 DNA sequence: TGTGCCAGCAGCCGACTCAGGGGCACTGAAGCTTTCTTT. Translating it yields CASSRLRGTEAFF.

This clonotype has just one count. The germline gene is not matched at one end of the junction; a read error may be the cause. V gene TRBV5-4 combines with J gene TRBJ2-2, with 7 positions matching TRBD1. This CDR3 comprises 16 residues. Germline CDR1 and CDR2: SGHNT and YYREEE (reference sequence). This CDR3 is CASSPGQARNTGELFF. The DNA for the CDR3 is TGTGCTAGCAGCCCTGGACAGGCCCGGAACACCGGGGAGCTGTTTTTT.

A remark on this clonotype: Here the CDR3 omits its conserved ending phenylalanine or tryptophan, so a read error is the likely source. The chain carries TRBV10-2 and TRBJ2-2; 11 nucleotides line up with TRBD2. This CDR3 has 15 residues. The V gene end was trimmed by 7 bases and the J gene end by 1 base; junction bases not matched to a gene: 2. Germline assignment: CDR1 WSHSY and CDR2 SAAADI. CDR3 amino acids: CASNGLAGNTGELFL. As DNA, the CDR3 is TGCGCCAGCAATGGACTAGCGGGGAACACCGGGGAGCTGTTTTTA.

The rearrangement uses TRBV7-2 and TRBJ2-7; 7 bases are a match to TRBD1. Trimming removed 5 bases from V and 0 bases from J; junction bases left unmatched: 10. Germline CDR1 is SGHTA and CDR2 is FQGNSA. The CDR3 is made up of 16 amino acids. CDR3 in DNA: TGTGCCAGCAGCCCCCAGGAAGGGACAGTCTCCTACGAGCAGTACTTC. This codes for CASSPQEGTVSYEQYF. Drawing the rest from reference TRBV7-2 and TRBJ2-7, the complete variable domain is GAGVSQSPSNKVTEKGKDVELRCDPISGHTALYWYRQSLGQGLEFLIYFQGNSAPDKSGLPSDRFSAERTGGSVSTLTIQRTQQEDSAVYLCASSPQEGTVSYEQYFGPGTRLTVT.

In its sample, this clonotype was seen many times. The genes are TRBV7-8 and TRBJ2-1; the match to TRBD1 covers 7 bases. Germline-derived CDR1 and CDR2 are SGHVS and FQNEAQ. The J segment lost 2 bases and the V segment lost 5 bases, leaving 6 bases of the junction unmatched. The CDR3 runs 15 residues. The CDR3 reads CASSARGTAYNEQFF. As DNA, the CDR3 is TGTGCCAGCAGCGCTCGTGGGACAGCCTACAATGAGCAGTTCTTC.

Note on this clonotype: It is likely a read error, because the conserved phenylalanine at the end of the CDR3 is missing. The chain combines TRBV6-5 with TRBJ2-2, with TRBD2 matching 7 bases. Germline loops: CDR1 MNHEY, CDR2 SVGAGI. Trimming at V came to 4 bases and at J to 5 bases, leaving 10 bases not matched to a gene. The length of the CDR3 is 16 residues. CDR3 region: CASSSLGGRTTGELFY. CDR3 in DNA: TGTGCCAGCAGTTCCTTGGGAGGGAGGACTACCGGGGAGCTGTTTTAT.

This clonotype is large within its sample. CDR3 amino acids: CASSLAGDVTGELFF. For the CDR3, the DNA is TGCGCCAGCAGTCTAGCGGGAGATGTCACCGGGGAGCTGTTTTTT. The chain employs TRBV4-1 and TRBJ2-2, with 10 positions matching TRBD2. CDR3 length: 15 amino acids. V lost 6 bases to trimming and J lost 4 bases; unmatched junction nucleotides: 5. Germline V gene lookup returns CDR1 MGHRA and CDR2 YSYEKL.

By sample fraction, this clonotype is medium-sized. J is TRBJ2-3 and V is TRBV11-2, with 8 bases identical to TRBD1. This CDR3 is 16 amino acids long. The germline gives CDR1 SGHAT, CDR2 FQNNGV. V lost 3 bases and J lost 5; bases outside the gene matches: 10. The CDR3 loop is CASSFRTGSRQDTQYF. The DNA for the CDR3 is TGTGCCAGCAGCTTCCGGACAGGGAGCCGTCAAGATACGCAGTATTTT.

This clonotype was observed a handful of times. A read error is possible here, since a much larger clone lies one base away. The gene calls are TRBV28 and TRBJ2-7, with 14 positions matching TRBD2. CDR1 is MDHEN and CDR2 is SYDVKM in the germline V gene. This CDR3 is built from 15 residues. DNA of the CDR3: TGTGCCAGCAGTTCCTGGACTAGCGGGAGGCGCGAGCAGTGCTTC. Translation: CASSSWTSGRREQCF.

This clonotype is medium-sized (0.01 to 0.1%) in the sample. V gene TRBV29-1 combines with J gene TRBJ2-3, with TRBD1 as a possible D gene (5 bases). Germline loops: CDR1 SQVTM, CDR2 ANQGSEA. There are 14 residues in the CDR3. Trimming stripped 2 bases from V and 1 base from J, with 10 bases between. The CDR3 coding sequence is TGCAGCGTTGAAAGCAGGGATGGCACAGATACGCAGTATTTT. The encoded protein is CSVESRDGTDTQYF.

Comments on this clonotype: Compared with germline, one end of the junction differs, possibly owing to a read error. This chain joins TRBV5-5 and TRBJ2-5; D gene ambiguous. CDR1 and CDR2 from the germline V gene are SGHKS and YYEKEE (reference sequence). The CDR3 is made up of 13 amino acids. The CDR3 spells CVSSLSQKETQYF. In DNA, the CDR3 is TGTGTCAGCAGCTTGTCGCAGAAAGAGACGCAGTACTTC.